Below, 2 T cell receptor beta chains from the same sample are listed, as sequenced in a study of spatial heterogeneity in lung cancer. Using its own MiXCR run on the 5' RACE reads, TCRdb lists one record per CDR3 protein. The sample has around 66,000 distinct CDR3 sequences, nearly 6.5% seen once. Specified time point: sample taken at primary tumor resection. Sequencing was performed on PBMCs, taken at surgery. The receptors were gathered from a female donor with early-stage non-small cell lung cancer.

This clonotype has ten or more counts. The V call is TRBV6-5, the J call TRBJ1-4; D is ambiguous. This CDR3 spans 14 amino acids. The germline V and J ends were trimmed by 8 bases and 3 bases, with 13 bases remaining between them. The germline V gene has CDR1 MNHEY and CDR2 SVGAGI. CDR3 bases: TGTGCCAGCGGGGTTGGATCCTCTAATGAAAAACTGTTTTTT. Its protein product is CASGVGSSNEKLFF.

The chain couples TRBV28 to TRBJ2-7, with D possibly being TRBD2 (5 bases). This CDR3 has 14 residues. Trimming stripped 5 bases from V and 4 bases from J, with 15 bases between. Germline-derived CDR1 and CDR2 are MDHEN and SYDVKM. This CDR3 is CASSPQRFPYEQYV. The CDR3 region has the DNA TGTGCCAGCAGTCCCCAGCGGTTCCCTTACGAGCAGTACGTC.